Below, 9 T cell receptor beta chains from the same sample are listed, as sequenced in a study of a mutant IDH1 vaccine in newly diagnosed glioma. Time point given: baseline, week 1 (first vaccination visit). Treatment: pre-vaccination baseline after standard-of-care therapy. Clones were read by immunoSEQ multiplex PCR, and TCRdb kept only the in-frame ones, dropping some. The sample has fewer than 100,000 clones, around 90% seen once. The starting material was PBMCs, obtained from a glioma patient treated with radiotherapy, temozolomide or both. These receptors were obtained from a woman aged 50 to 65 with glioma.

The sample holds one count of this clone. The rearrangement joins TRBV27 to TRBJ2-4; possibly TRBD1 for D (6 bases). With 6 bases removed from V and 0 bases from J, the gap between germline ends came to 15 bases. In germline, CDR1 is MNHEY, CDR2 SMNVEV (reference sequence). This CDR3 has 16 amino acids. The CDR3 spells CASSPPGHRAKNIQYF. CDR3 in DNA: TGTGCCAGCAGCCCTCCGGGACACCGAGCCAAAAACATTCAGTACTTC.

The chain couples TRBV28 to TRBJ2-2; 9 positions agree with TRBD1. Germline lookup yields CDR1 MDHEN and CDR2 SYDVKM. Losses at the gene ends were 4 bases for V and 3 bases for J; bases not matched to a gene: 3. There are 15 residues in the CDR3. The CDR3 protein is CASSWDRAYTGELFF. As DNA, the CDR3 is TGTGCCAGCAGTTGGGACAGGGCTTACACCGGGGAGCTGTTTTTT.

The V call is TRBV5-1, the J call TRBJ2-7; TRBD2 aligns across 8 bases. Trimming took 5 bases from V and 11 from J; bases not matched to a gene: 9. CDR1 SGHRS and CDR2 YFSETQ come from the germline V gene. There are 12 residues in the CDR3. The CDR3 region is CASRREGTREYF. CDR3 bases: TGCGCCAGCAGACGGGAGGGGACCCGGGAGTACTTC.

The rearrangement joins TRBV27 to TRBJ1-4; D not resolved. Trimming stripped 2 bases from V and 6 bases from J, with 10 bases between. CDR1 is MNHEY and CDR2 is SMNVEV in the germline V gene (reference sequence). The CDR3 has 14 amino acids. The CDR3 spells CASSLLRKDEKLFF. The CDR3 region has the DNA TGTGCCAGCAGTTTACTCAGGAAGGATGAAAAACTGTTTTTT.

The chain has TRBV10-2 and TRBJ1-1, with D uncertain. V was clipped by 6 bases and J by 1 base, with 9 bases between them. The CDR3 runs to 13 residues. Germline lookup yields CDR1 WSHSY and CDR2 SAAADI. The CDR3 coding sequence is TGCGCCAGCAGCCCCGCGGGGAACACTGAAGCTTTCTTT. As protein: CASSPAGNTEAFF.

This clone has just a few counts. The chain combines TRBV28 with TRBJ2-1; maybe TRBD2 (6 bases). Germline assignment: CDR1 MDHEN and CDR2 SYDVKM. Trimming removed 3 bases from V and 5 bases from J, with 8 bases in between. This CDR3 has 13 amino acids. The CDR3 DNA reads as TGTGCCAGCAGTTTGGGACTTAACAATGAGCAGTTCTTC. Its protein is CASSLGLNNEQFF.

This clone is a singleton in its sample. Other nucleotide sequences from this sample produce the same CDR3. The V and J genes are TRBV10-3 and TRBJ2-7; possibly TRBD1 for D (5 bases). The CDR3 extends over 15 amino acids. V lost 10 bases, J lost 4 bases, and 23 bases lay in between. Germline V gene sequence: CDR1 ENHRY, CDR2 SYGVKD. The CDR3: CATGAQGQISYEQYF. Here the CDR3 DNA reads TGTGCCACCGGTGCTCAGGGCCAGATCTCTTACGAGCAGTACTTC.

V and J are TRBV5-4 and TRBJ2-2, with a possible D match to TRBD1 (5 bases). This CDR3 has 16 residues. Trimming left V 4 bases short and J 0 bases short, with 13 bases between. The germline CDR1 and CDR2 sequences are SGHNT and YYREEE (reference sequence). The CDR3 DNA follows: TGTGCCAGCAGCCAAGCGACAGCCCCGAACACCGGGGAGCTGTTTTTT. The encoded protein is CASSQATAPNTGELFF.

The rearrangement joins TRBV28 to TRBJ1-2; TRBD1 matches at 7 bases. Germline loops: CDR1 MDHEN, CDR2 SYDVKM. CDR3 length equals 12 residues. V lost 8 bases, J lost 4 bases, and 4 bases stayed unmatched. CDR3 protein: CASRQGGYGYTF. The CDR3 DNA follows: TGTGCCAGCCGCCAGGGGGGCTATGGCTACACCTTC.